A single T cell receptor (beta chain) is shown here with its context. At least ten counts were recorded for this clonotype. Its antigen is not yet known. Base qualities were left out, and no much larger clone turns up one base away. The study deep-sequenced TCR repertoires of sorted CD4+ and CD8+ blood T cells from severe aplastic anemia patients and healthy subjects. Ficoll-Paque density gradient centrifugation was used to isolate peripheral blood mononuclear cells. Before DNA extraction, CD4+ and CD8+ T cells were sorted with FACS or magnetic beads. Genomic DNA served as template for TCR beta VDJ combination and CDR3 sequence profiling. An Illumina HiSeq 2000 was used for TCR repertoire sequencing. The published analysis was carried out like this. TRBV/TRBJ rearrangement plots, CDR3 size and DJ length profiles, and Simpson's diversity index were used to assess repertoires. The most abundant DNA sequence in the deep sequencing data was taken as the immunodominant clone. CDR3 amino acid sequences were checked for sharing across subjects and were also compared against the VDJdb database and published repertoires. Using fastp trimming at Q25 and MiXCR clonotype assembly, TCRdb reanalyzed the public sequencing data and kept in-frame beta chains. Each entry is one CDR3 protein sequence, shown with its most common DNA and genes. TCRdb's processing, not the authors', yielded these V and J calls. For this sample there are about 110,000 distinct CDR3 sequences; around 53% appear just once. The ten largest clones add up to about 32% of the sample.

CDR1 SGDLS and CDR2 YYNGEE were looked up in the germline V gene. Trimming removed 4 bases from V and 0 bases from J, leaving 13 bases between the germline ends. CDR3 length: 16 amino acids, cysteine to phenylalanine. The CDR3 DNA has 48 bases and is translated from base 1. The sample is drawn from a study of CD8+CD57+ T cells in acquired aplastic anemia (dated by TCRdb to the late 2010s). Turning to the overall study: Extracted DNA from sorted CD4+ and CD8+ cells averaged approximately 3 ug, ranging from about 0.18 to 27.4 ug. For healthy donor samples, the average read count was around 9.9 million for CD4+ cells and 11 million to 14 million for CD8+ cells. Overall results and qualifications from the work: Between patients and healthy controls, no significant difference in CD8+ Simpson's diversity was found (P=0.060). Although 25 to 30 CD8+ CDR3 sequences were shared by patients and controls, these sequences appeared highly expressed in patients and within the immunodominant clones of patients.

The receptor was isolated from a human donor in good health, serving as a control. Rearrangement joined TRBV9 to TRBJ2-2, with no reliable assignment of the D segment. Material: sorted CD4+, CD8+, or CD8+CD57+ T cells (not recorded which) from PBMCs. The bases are TGTGCCAGCAGCTCAAGACCGACAACGAACACCGGGGAGCTGTTTTTT. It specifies CASSSRPTTNTGELFF.